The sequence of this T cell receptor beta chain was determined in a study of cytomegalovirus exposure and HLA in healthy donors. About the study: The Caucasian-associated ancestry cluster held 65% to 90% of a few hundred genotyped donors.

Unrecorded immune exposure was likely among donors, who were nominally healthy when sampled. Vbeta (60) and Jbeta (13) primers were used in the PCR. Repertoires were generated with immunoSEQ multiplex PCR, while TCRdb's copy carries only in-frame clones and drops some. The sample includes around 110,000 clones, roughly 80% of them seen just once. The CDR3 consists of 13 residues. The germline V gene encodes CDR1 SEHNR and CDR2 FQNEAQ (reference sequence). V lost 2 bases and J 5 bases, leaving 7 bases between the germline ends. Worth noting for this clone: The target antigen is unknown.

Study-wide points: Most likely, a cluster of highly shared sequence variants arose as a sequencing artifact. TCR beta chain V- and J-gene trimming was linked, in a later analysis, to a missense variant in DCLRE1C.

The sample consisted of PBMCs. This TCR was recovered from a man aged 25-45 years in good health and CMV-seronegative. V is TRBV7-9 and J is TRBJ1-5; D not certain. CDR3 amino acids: CASSLHADQPQHF. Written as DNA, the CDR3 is TGTGCCAGCAGCTTACACGCAGATCAGCCCCAGCATTTT.